Listed below are T cell receptor beta chains from one sample, sequenced in a study of beta chain features in type 1 diabetes. The repertoire was sequenced with immunoSEQ multiplex PCR; TCRdb's copy has only in-frame clones and lacks some. The sample yields 900,000 or so clones, 15% to 20% seen once. The specimen sequenced was naive CD4+ T cells from blood. Receptors were obtained from a woman aged 18-29 years in good health. Each CDR3 is given with its conserved first and last residue. Each record gives: V gene, clone size, J gene, D gene, CDR3 DNA, CDR3 protein. D genes are given only for firm matches. For some rows the clone size is stated as once, few or many, or as a class when expanded; others skip it.

>TRBV9|-|TRBJ2-3|-
TGTGCCAGCAGCGTACATCAGATGTCAGATACGCAGTATTTT
CASSVHQMSDTQYF
>TRBV5-4|few|TRBJ2-3|-
TGTGCCAGCAGCTTGGGTAGTCGCACAGATACGCAGTATTTT
CASSLGSRTDTQYF
>TRBV10-3|-|TRBJ2-1|TRBD1
TGTGCCATCAGTGGAGGGACAGGGGGAACCAACAATGAGCAGTTCTTC
CAISGGTGGTNNEQFF
>TRBV11-1|few|TRBJ1-1|-
TGTGCCAGCAGCCCCCCGGGGAACACTGAAGCTTTCTTT
CASSPPGNTEAFF
>TRBV6-5|few|TRBJ1-4|TRBD1
TGTGCCAGCATTGACAGGGGGCGAGGAAAACTGTTTTTT
CASIDRGRGKLFF
>TRBV10-3|-|TRBJ1-1|-
TGTGCCACCTCCACAGACACTGAAGCTTTCTTT
CATSTDTEAFF
>TRBV9|few|TRBJ2-3|TRBD2
TGTGCCAGCAGCGTAGACGGGAGGAGCACAGATACGCAGTATTTT
CASSVDGRSTDTQYF
>TRBV4-2|-|TRBJ1-5|-
TGTGCCAGCAGCCTTTGGAGGGGCGATCAGCCCCAGCATTTT
CASSLWRGDQPQHF
>TRBV2|-|TRBJ1-4|-
TGTGCCAGCAGCAAGACTGCTGCAACTAATGAAAAACTGTTTTTT
CASSKTAATNEKLFF
>TRBV18|-|TRBJ2-3|-
TGTGCCAGCTCACCAATACCAGATACGCAGTATTTT
CASSPIPDTQYF
>TRBV2|few|TRBJ2-1|-
TGTGCCAGCAGCCCGACCGGGAGCACCTTCTTC
CASSPTGSTFF
>TRBV9|-|TRBJ2-1|-
TGTGCCAGCAGCCCAATTAGCGGCTCCTACAATGAGCAGTTCTTC
CASSPISGSYNEQFF
>TRBV5-1|few|TRBJ2-1|-
TGCGCCAGCGACACCGGAGGGGGCTATGAGCAGTTCTTC
CASDTGGGYEQFF
>TRBV7-2|few|TRBJ2-7|TRBD2
TGTGCCAGCGCCACCCCCCAGACTAGCGGGAGGGGGAGTGTCTACGAGCAGTACTTC
CASATPQTSGRGSVYEQYF
>TRBV20-1|few|TRBJ2-7|-
TGCAGTGCGATAGAGGGCTTTCGGCAGTACTTC
CSAIEGFRQYF
>TRBV4-2|-|TRBJ2-7|TRBD2
TGTGCCAGCAGCCTCGCCACTAGCGGCGACGAGCAGTACTTC
CASSLATSGDEQYF
>TRBV19|once|TRBJ1-2|-
TGTGCCAGTAGTCCGACAAAGGGTTTTTTCTATGGCTACACCTTC
CASSPTKGFFYGYTF
>TRBV25-1|few|TRBJ2-2|-
TGTGCCAGCAGTGAATTTTCGCGGGACACCGGGGAGCTGTTTTTT
CASSEFSRDTGELFF
>TRBV5-5|-|TRBJ1-2|TRBD1
TGTGCCAGCAGCTTGGCCCTAGCAGGGGGCCCGGGCTATGGCTACACCTTC
CASSLALAGGPGYGYTF
>TRBV28|-|TRBJ2-4|-
TGTGCCAGCACCCTTGGCGGACTTGAAAACATTCAGTACTTC
CASTLGGLENIQYF
>TRBV7-2|few|TRBJ2-3|TRBD2
TGTGCCAGCTGGAATGGGGAGGGCCCTGCAGATACGCAGTATTTT
CASWNGEGPADTQYF
>TRBV7-6|few|TRBJ2-1|TRBD2
TGTGCCAGCAGCGTCACTAGCGTTCACAATGAGCAGTTCTTC
CASSVTSVHNEQFF
>TRBV5-6|-|TRBJ1-2|-
TGTGCCAGCAGCCCGTTGTTGACAGCTAACTATGGCTACACCTTC
CASSPLLTANYGYTF
>TRBV5-6|few|TRBJ2-5|-
TGTGCCAGCAGCTTCTATAGTCGCCTTCAAGAGACCCAGTACTTC
CASSFYSRLQETQYF
>TRBV9|few|TRBJ2-2|TRBD2
TGTGCCAGCAGCGCCCAGAGAGCGGGAGTCACCGGGGAGCTGTTTTTT
CASSAQRAGVTGELFF
>TRBV10-3|-|TRBJ2-2|TRBD2
TGTGCCATCAGTTCGGCCAGCGGGAGGTTTCCCGGGGAGCTGTTTTTT
CAISSASGRFPGELFF
>TRBV4-3|-|TRBJ2-1|-
TGCGCCAGCAGCCAAGACGGGTCCATGAGCTCCTACAATGAGCAGTTCTTC
CASSQDGSMSSYNEQFF
>TRBV11-2|-|TRBJ2-2|-
TGTGCCAGCAGCTTAGGGAGTGACGCGAACACCGGGGAGCTGTTTTTT
CASSLGSDANTGELFF